This T cell receptor beta chain was sequenced in a study of beta chain features in type 1 diabetes. Expressed TCRB transcripts were sequenced, since all the RNA that had been isolated was reverse transcribed. Generated by immunoSEQ multiplex PCR, the TCRdb table keeps only in-frame clones and is missing some. The sample consists of about 340,000 clones, 8% of them appearing once. Findings and caveats of the study: Sequencing used cDNA, and cells with high TCR expression could therefore be over-represented. For Type 1 diabetes patients, all four CD4+ subsets carried TCRB CDR3s that were moderately but significantly shorter.

The collection from each donor was one heparinised blood draw averaging approximately 110 mL. Deletions cut 0 bases from V and 2 bases from J, with 8 bases between. CDR1 and CDR2 (germline): SGHRS, YFSETQ. The CDR3 runs to 14 residues. This clone appeared a few times. As yet, its antigen is unknown. The rearrangement links TRBV5-1 to TRBJ2-5; D unclear. The sample comprised central memory CD4+ T cells from blood. The origin of this receptor is a woman under 30 in good health. The CDR3 loop reads CASSLAGWQETQYF. CDR3 DNA sequence: TGCGCCAGCAGCTTGGCGGGCTGGCAAGAGACCCAGTACTTC.